The TCR beta chain described here comes from a study of blood T cells in healthy people across ages. CDR3 size: 14 residues. Germline V gene sequence: CDR1 LGHDT, CDR2 YNNKEL (reference sequence). A second PCR of roughly 7 to 11 cycles used a sample-barcoded 5' primer and a J-beta primer mix. MiXCR, run by TCRdb on the 5' RACE reads, gives a single entry per CDR3 protein. In the table there are some 710,000 distinct CDR3 sequences, about 46% of which are singletons. The TCR originated in a man older than 75 in good health. The sequenced sample was blood. The chain uses TRBV3-1 and TRBJ2-7; no reliable D call. The DNA end favors TRBJ2-5, so the J call may be wrong. The CDR3 region is CASSQGIGVVTQYF. CDR3 bases: TGTGCCAGCAGCCAAGGGATCGGTGTTGTGACCCAGTACTTC.